A single sample gave rise to the 20 T cell receptor beta chains below, sequenced in a study of Graves' ophthalmopathy and Graves' hyperthyroidism. Amplified material comprised TCR beta CDR3 regions derived from RNA transcripts. Scientists carried out first-round RT-PCR using HTBI primers and then a second-round multiplex PCR. TCRdb recomputed calls from the multiplex PCR reads with MiXCR, one row per CDR3 protein. Of a few hundred thousand distinct CDR3 sequences listed, approximately 17% are singletons. Sequencing was carried out using peripheral blood. These receptor sequences come from an adult woman with stable Graves' hyperthyroidism.

This clonotype was picked up many times. The rearrangement links TRBV12-3 or TRBV12-4 to TRBJ2-2, with TRBD2 matching 13 bases. V lost 7 bases and J lost 2; bases outside the gene matches: 4. The CDR3 extends over 16 amino acids. The CDR3: CASIWGLAGNTGELFF. The CDR3, as DNA: TGTGCCAGCATTTGGGGACTAGCGGGAAACACCGGGGAGCTGTTTTTT.

The chain joins TRBV18 to TRBJ2-3; a possible D gene is TRBD1 (6 bases). CDR3 length equals 15 residues. CDR1 and CDR2 (germline): KGHSH, LQKENI. Trimming stripped 4 bases from V and 6 bases from J, with 17 bases between. CDR3 region: CASSLGTTRGDTQYF. CDR3 DNA sequence: TGTGCCAGCTCACTCGGGACAACCCGAGGCGATACGCAGTATTTT.

The chain employs TRBV3-1 and TRBJ2-5; possible D gene TRBD2, 6 bases. Looked up from germline, CDR1 is LGHDT and CDR2 is YNNKEL (reference sequence). Trimming took 4 bases from V and 4 from J, leaving 13 bases between them. There are 14 residues in the CDR3. This CDR3 is CASSLRMGGETQYF. CDR3 nucleotides: TGTGCCAGCAGCCTCAGGATGGGAGGAGAGACCCAGTACTTC.

This clonotype was seen at least ten times. This chain uses TRBV11-2 with TRBJ2-7, with D maybe TRBD2 (6 bases). The CDR3 totals 17 residues. V gave up 1 base and J gave up 3 bases, with 19 bases separating them. Germline lookup yields CDR1 SGHAT and CDR2 FQNNGV. This CDR3 is CASSLVVRVRGVYEQYF. The CDR3 DNA is TGTGCCAGCAGCTTAGTGGTCAGGGTGCGGGGTGTCTACGAGCAGTACTTC.

J is TRBJ2-7 and V is TRBV2; 8 bases line up with TRBD1. Per the germline V gene, CDR1 is SNHLY and CDR2 is FYNNEI. The V and J ends lost 6 bases and 5 bases, in that order; junction bases with no gene match: 9. The CDR3 covers 14 residues. CDR3 region: CASRRGRGLDEQYF. The DNA for the CDR3 is TGTGCCAGCAGACGGGGCAGGGGGCTGGACGAGCAGTACTTC.

V is TRBV4-2 and J is TRBJ2-2; D is tentatively TRBD1 or TRBD2 (5 bases each). The V end lost 2 bases, the J end lost 6 bases, and 13 bases lay between the germline ends. Germline lookup yields CDR1 LGHNA and CDR2 YNFKEQ. The CDR3 consists of 15 residues. DNA for the CDR3: TGTGCCAGCAGCCAAAAAGGGGACGGGTCCGGGGAGCTGTTTTTT. Translated: CASSQKGDGSGELFF.

This chain joins TRBV6-2 or TRBV6-3 and TRBJ2-7, with TRBD2 as a possible D gene (5 bases). The germline V gene encodes CDR1 MNHEY and CDR2 SVGEGT. There are 12 residues in the CDR3. V lost 4 bases and J lost 10, with 14 bases in between. Here the CDR3 DNA reads TGTGCCAGCAGTTTCGGGGTGCGAGATCAGTACTTC. It yields the protein CASSFGVRDQYF.

With regard to this clonotype: One base away lies a much larger clone, so this may be a sequencing read error. The rearrangement links TRBV7-8 to TRBJ2-7, with 7 bases lining up with TRBD1. The length of the CDR3 is 16 residues. Germline V gene data show CDR1 as SGHVS and CDR2 as FQNEAQ. The CDR3 sequence: CASILGGRTRQYEQYF. The CDR3, as DNA: TGTGCCAGCATCTTAGGGGGCCGGACCCGACAGTACGAGCAGTACTTC.

This clonotype was recorded many times. This chain uses TRBV3-1 with TRBJ1-1; no definite D call. The V end was cut by 0 bases, the J end by 2 bases, with 10 bases between. The germline V gene encodes CDR1 LGHDT and CDR2 YNNKEL (reference sequence). The CDR3 covers 15 residues. The CDR3 sequence: CASSQEAAPNTEAFF. The DNA for the CDR3 is TGTGCCAGCAGCCAAGAGGCAGCCCCAAACACTGAAGCTTTCTTT.

This clonotype showed up many times. The V gene is TRBV6-1, the J gene TRBJ2-7; D remains ambiguous. Germline loops: CDR1 MNHNS, CDR2 SASEGT. The ends were cut back, 1 base at V and 0 bases at J, with 10 bases in the middle. This CDR3 region has 15 residues. The CDR3 is CASSEGHSSSYEQYF. CDR3 coding DNA: TGTGCCAGCAGTGAAGGGCACTCGAGCTCCTACGAGCAGTACTTC.

This clonotype occurred many times. The genes are TRBV24-1 and TRBJ2-2; either TRBD1 or TRBD2 may fit D (6 bases each). V lost 5 bases to trimming and J lost 5 bases, with 14 bases between them. Looked up from germline, CDR1 is KGHDR and CDR2 is SFDVKD. The CDR3 extends over 15 amino acids. CDR3 in amino acids: CATSVGGRGTGELFF. CDR3 DNA: TGTGCCACCAGTGTTGGGGGGCGCGGAACCGGGGAGCTGTTTTTT.

This clonotype was counted ten times or more. The rearrangement links TRBV6-4 to TRBJ2-7; 7 nucleotides agree with TRBD2. Germline values: CDR1 MRHNA, CDR2 SNTAGT. This CDR3 spans 17 amino acids. The J segment lost 7 bases and the V segment lost 7 bases, leaving 22 bases of the junction unmatched. The CDR3: CASTLAKRGGGGREQYF. In DNA, the CDR3 is TGTGCCAGCACCCTGGCCAAACGTGGGGGGGGTGGTAGGGAGCAGTACTTC.

This clonotype showed up many times. The J gene is TRBJ1-5, the V gene TRBV28; 10 nucleotides match TRBD1. This CDR3 has 20 amino acids. Germline V lookup: CDR1 MDHEN, CDR2 SYDVKM. V shed 2 bases, J shed 0 bases, and the junction held 13 bases outside the gene matches. The CDR3 nucleotides read TGTGCCAGCAGTTTAGGGTTCCCCGGGACAGGGGCATATAGCAATCAGCCCCAGCATTTT. This codes for CASSLGFPGTGAYSNQPQHF.

This clonotype was seen many times. This sequence joins TRBV12-3 or TRBV12-4 and TRBJ2-7; TRBD2 agrees at 8 bases. The CDR3 has 15 amino acids. Losses at the gene ends were 6 bases for V and 2 bases for J; bases not matched to a gene: 9. CDR3 in amino acids: CASSPIAGGTYEQYF. The CDR3, as DNA: TGTGCCAGCAGCCCCATCGCGGGAGGAACCTACGAGCAGTACTTC.

This clonotype has a count of ten or more. The CDR3 bases are TGTGCCAGCCTCCCGGGGGGGACAGTAAAAGAGACCCAGTACTTC. It encodes CASLPGGTVKETQYF. The V call is TRBV2, the J call TRBJ2-5; TRBD2 is a possible D gene (8 bases). The germline V gene encodes CDR1 SNHLY and CDR2 FYNNEI. This CDR3 is 15 amino acids long. Trimming took off 8 bases at V and 3 bases at J, with 19 bases between the two ends.

The chain uses TRBV6-2 or TRBV6-3 and TRBJ2-5; 7 positions match TRBD1. The CDR3 runs 14 residues. Germline assignment: CDR1 MNHEY and CDR2 SVGEGT. V dropped 5 bases and J dropped 5; count of bases not matched to a gene: 8. CDR3 protein: CASSRRGQGETQYF. The DNA of the CDR3 is TGTGCCAGCAGTCGAAGGGGGCAAGGGGAGACCCAGTACTTC.

This clonotype was counted many times. The J gene is TRBJ2-2, the V gene TRBV3-1; TRBD1 matches 8 bases. V shed 1 base and J 9 bases; nucleotides not matched to a gene: 4. The germline V gene encodes CDR1 LGHDT and CDR2 YNNKEL (reference sequence). This CDR3 is 14 amino acids long. The CDR3 loop is CASSQGTGLRELFF. As DNA, the CDR3 is TGTGCCAGCAGCCAAGGGACAGGGTTACGGGAGCTGTTTTTT.

This clonotype occurred a few times. This chain uses TRBV29-1 with TRBJ2-5; 11 bases are shared with TRBD1. The CDR3 extends over 14 amino acids. The J segment lost 5 bases and the V segment lost 7 bases, leaving 9 bases of the junction unmatched. CDR1 is SQVTM, CDR2 ANQGSEA, per germline. The CDR3 bases are TGCAGCGGGGACAGGGGGGATGTGGGGGAGACCCAGTACTTC. Residues: CSGDRGDVGETQYF.

This clonotype was observed a few times. CDR3 residues: CASSLGVGPQETQYF. DNA of the CDR3: TGCGCCAGCAGCTTGGGAGTAGGTCCGCAAGAGACCCAGTACTTC. The J gene is TRBJ2-5, the V gene TRBV5-1; D remains unclear. Per the germline V gene, CDR1 is SGHRS and CDR2 is YFSETQ. V was clipped by 0 bases and J by 2 bases, with 11 bases between them. The CDR3 runs to 15 residues.

This clonotype turned up a few times. The CDR3 DNA reads as TGTGCCTGGAGTGAAACCCCGGATACGCAGTATTTT. Translated, it gives CAWSETPDTQYF. This chain links TRBV30 with TRBJ2-3; D unresolved. The CDR3 length is 12 residues. V was shortened by 1 base and J by 6 bases, with 8 bases between the two germline ends. Germline V gives CDR1 GTSNPN, CDR2 SVGIG (reference sequence).